This T cell receptor beta chain comes out of a study of T cells after posttransplantation cyclophosphamide. On the day of bone marrow donation, the related graft donor provided peripheral blood. General observations from the study: Recipient CMV seropositivity and CMV reactivation strongly tracked TRB clonality. Donor-recipient repertoire similarity was low at 1-2 months, rising over year one.

TCRdb keeps only in-frame clones here, not all; method: immunoSEQ multiplex PCR. The sample has about 37,000 clones, none seen only once. Ten or more counts support this clone. Its antigen is currently unknown. The sequence was collected from a man aged 25 to 45 in good health and a related stem cell transplant donor. The sequenced sample consisted of PBMCs.

Here the CDR3 reads CASRPRDLGQFF. CDR3 nucleotide sequence: TGTGCCAGCAGGCCCCGGGACTTGGGGCAGTTCTTC. This rearrangement joins TRBV28 to TRBJ2-1; D possibly corresponds to TRBD2 (6 bases). The CDR3 runs 12 residues. Germline CDR1 reads MDHEN; CDR2 reads SYDVKM. Trimming left V 6 bases short and J 12 bases short, with 15 bases between.